This passage covers 22 T cell receptor beta chains from one sample sequenced in a study of OX40 agonist ivuxolimab in advanced cancers. The data were produced by immunoSEQ multiplex PCR, yet TCRdb's version contains in-frame clones alone and is incomplete. The table lists some 71,000 clones, roughly 90% of them singletons. The specimen was CD4+ or CD8+ T cells sorted from blood, collected in a trial of the OX40 agonist ivuxolimab. These receptors were taken from an adult with an advanced solid tumor such as melanoma, head and neck, liver or kidney cancer.

The chain joins TRBV6-1 to TRBJ2-7; possible D gene TRBD1, 6 bases. CDR3 size: 13 residues. The V gene's germline CDR1 is MNHNS and CDR2 SASEGT. V lost 11 bases to trimming and J lost 2 bases, with 16 bases between them. This CDR3 is CAATAGETYEQYF. The DNA of the CDR3 is TGTGCCGCGACGGCAGGGGAAACCTACGAGCAGTACTTC.

This chain links TRBV28 with TRBJ2-7; TRBD2 matches 14 bases. Germline V lookup: CDR1 MDHEN, CDR2 SYDVKM. The ends lost 6 bases at V and 0 bases at J; junction bases unmatched: 7. The CDR3 has 17 residues. The CDR3 DNA is TGTGCCAGCAGCTCCGGGACTAGCGGGGGAGTCTCCTACGAGCAGTACTTC. Translation: CASSSGTSGGVSYEQYF. Full variable domain (remainder filled in from reference TRBV28 and TRBJ2-7): DVKVTQSSRYLVKRTGEKVFLECVQDMDHENMFWYRQDPGLGLRLIYFSYDVKMKEKGDIPEGYSVSREKKERFSLILESASTNQTSMYLCASSSGTSGGVSYEQYFGPGTRLTVT.

The V call is TRBV30, the J call TRBJ1-2; 10 bases are a match to TRBD1. This CDR3 contains 15 residues. J was trimmed by 2 bases and V by 3 bases; bases with no gene match: 6. The germline V gene encodes CDR1 GTSNPN and CDR2 SVGIG (reference sequence). The CDR3 DNA reads as TGTGCCTGGAGAGAGCCGGGACAGGGGAACTATGGCTACACCTTC. Its translation is CAWREPGQGNYGYTF.

J is TRBJ1-2 and V is TRBV5-1; D gene unclear. The CDR3 length is 13 residues. Trimming pared 0 bases from V and 4 bases from J, leaving 7 bases between. Germline V gene data show CDR1 as SGHRS and CDR2 as YFSETQ. The CDR3 DNA follows: TGCGCCAGCAGCTTGGATAACATCTATGGCTACACCTTC. This codes for CASSLDNIYGYTF.

The table lists this clone with a count of one. This rearrangement joins TRBV29-1 to TRBJ1-4, with no clear D. CDR1 SQVTM and CDR2 ANQGSEA come from the germline V gene. Between the trimmed V and J ends, which lost 1 base and 3 bases, there was a span of 9 bases. The CDR3 loop spans 14 amino acids. CDR3 nucleotide sequence: TGCAGCGTTGAAGGGAGCAAGGCTAATGAAAAACTGTTTTTT. Encoded protein: CSVEGSKANEKLFF.

This clone has only one observation. This chain links TRBV7-9 with TRBJ1-2; D might be TRBD1 (6 bases). Trimming took 1 base from V and 2 from J, leaving 8 bases between them. This CDR3 is built from 14 residues. Per germline, CDR1 SEHNR and CDR2 FQNEAQ (reference sequence). CDR3 residues: CASSLDTGNYGYTF. In DNA, the CDR3 is TGTGCCAGCAGCTTAGACACAGGGAACTATGGCTACACCTTC. The variable domain in full, with the rest retrieved from reference TRBV7-9 and TRBJ1-2, is DTGVSQNPRHKITKRGQNVTFRCDPISEHNRLYWYRQTLGQGPEFLTYFQNEAQLEKSRLLSDRFSAERPKGSFSTLEIQRTEQGDSAMYLCASSLDTGNYGYTFGSGTRLTVV.

CDR3 in amino acids: CASSISVRGGVEQFF. Here the CDR3 DNA reads TGTGCCAGTAGTATTTCGGTGAGAGGGGGCGTTGAGCAGTTCTTC. The J gene is TRBJ2-1, the V gene TRBV19, with 7 bases identical to TRBD1. CDR1 and CDR2 from the germline V gene are LNHDA and SQIVND (reference sequence). This CDR3 spans 15 amino acids. V shed 3 bases and J 9 bases; nucleotides not matched to a gene: 11.

The chain links TRBV7-9 to TRBJ2-7; 8 positions match TRBD1. The CDR3 spans 15 residues. V lost 5 bases, J lost 4 bases, and 10 bases stayed unmatched. In germline, CDR1 is SEHNR, CDR2 FQNEAQ (reference sequence). The CDR3 DNA reads as TGTGCCAGCAGCCGCGGACAGGGCGGCGTGTACGAGCAGTACTTC. Its protein product is CASSRGQGGVYEQYF.

The gene calls are TRBV5-5 and TRBJ1-3; D is perhaps TRBD1 (6 bases). The germline V and J ends were trimmed by 2 bases and 4 bases, with 19 bases remaining between them. This CDR3 has 17 amino acids. Germline CDR1 is SGHKS and CDR2 is YYEKEE (reference sequence). In DNA, the CDR3 is TGTGCCAGCAGCTTTTCTTCAGGGGACTCGGGGGGAAACACCATATATTTT. Translating it yields CASSFSSGDSGGNTIYF.

The chain couples TRBV5-1 to TRBJ2-5; D unresolved. Germline CDR1 is SGHRS and CDR2 is YFSETQ. The CDR3 is made up of 12 amino acids. The V and J ends lost 4 bases and 4 bases respectively, with 8 bases between them. CDR3 sequence reads: CASSPMGETQYF. The CDR3 bases are TGCGCCAGCAGCCCCATGGGAGAGACCCAGTACTTC.

The CDR3 sequence is CASSVDDHYGYTF. DNA of the CDR3: TGTGCCAGTAGCGTAGACGATCACTATGGCTACACCTTC. This chain uses TRBV19 with TRBJ1-2; D gene ambiguous. Trimming pared 6 bases from V and 3 bases from J, leaving 11 bases between. Germline CDR1 and CDR2: LNHDA and SQIVND (reference sequence). This CDR3 has 13 amino acids.

The V gene is TRBV29-1, the J gene TRBJ1-2; maybe TRBD1 (6 bases). Germline V lookup: CDR1 SQVTM, CDR2 ANQGSEA. This CDR3 is 12 amino acids long. V lost 1 base and J 6 bases, leaving 9 bases between the germline ends. The CDR3 DNA follows: TGCAGCGTTGAAGTCAACAGGGATGGCTACACCTTC. This encodes CSVEVNRDGYTF.

This sequence joins TRBV5-1 and TRBJ1-3, with a tentative D call TRBD1 (6 bases). The CDR3 spans 15 residues. V gave up 3 bases and J gave up 4 bases, with 14 bases separating them. Germline V gene sequence: CDR1 SGHRS, CDR2 YFSETQ. This CDR3 is CASSSVPGAGNTIYF. CDR3 nucleotide sequence: TGCGCCAGCAGCTCGGTCCCAGGGGCCGGAAACACCATATATTTT.

V is TRBV5-6 and J is TRBJ1-3; TRBD1 agrees at 9 bases. CDR3 size: 15 residues. Germline loops: CDR1 SGHDT, CDR2 YYEEEE. V lost 3 bases to trimming and J lost 2 bases; unmatched junction nucleotides: 3. The chain's CDR3 is CASSSRQGAGNTIYF. DNA of the CDR3: TGTGCCAGCAGCTCCCGACAGGGGGCTGGAAACACCATATATTTT.

The chain joins TRBV4-1 to TRBJ2-3; 8 nucleotides agree with TRBD2. The CDR3 totals 18 residues. Germline V gene lookup returns CDR1 MGHRA and CDR2 YSYEKL. The J segment lost 1 base and the V segment lost 0 bases, leaving 9 bases of the junction unmatched. The CDR3 protein is CASSQDPPAGAGTDTQYF. The CDR3 DNA follows: TGCGCCAGCAGCCAAGATCCTCCAGCGGGGGCCGGCACAGATACGCAGTATTTT.

The rearrangement uses TRBV29-1 and TRBJ2-2; maybe TRBD1 (5 bases). The CDR3 is 14 amino acids. Germline assignment: CDR1 SQVTM and CDR2 ANQGSEA. Trimming removed 6 bases at V and 7 bases at J, with 18 bases between. The CDR3, as DNA: TGCAGCGTGATAATAGGGGCGTCAAGCGGGGAGCTGTTTTTT. Its protein is CSVIIGASSGELFF.

The table lists this clone with a count of one. The chain couples TRBV2 to TRBJ2-2; D possibly matches TRBD1 or TRBD2 (5 bases each). Trimming stripped 5 bases from V and 0 bases from J, with 13 bases between. The CDR3 is 16 residues long. CDR1 is SNHLY and CDR2 is FYNNEI in the germline V gene. DNA of the CDR3: TGTGCCAGCAGTCCCGAGGGGTTATCGAACACCGGGGAGCTGTTTTTT. Protein product: CASSPEGLSNTGELFF.

The chain couples TRBV28 to TRBJ2-7, with TRBD2 matching over 9 bases. With 11 bases clipped from V and 1 base from J, the junction kept 12 bases outside the gene matches. The CDR3 runs 15 residues. Germline V gene data show CDR1 as MDHEN and CDR2 as SYDVKM. CDR3 amino acids: CAVERGAQQSYEQYF. The CDR3 DNA sequence: TGTGCCGTGGAGCGGGGGGCACAACAATCCTACGAGCAGTACTTC. Using reference TRBV28 and TRBJ2-7 for the parts outside the CDR3, the full variable domain is DVKVTQSSRYLVKRTGEKVFLECVQDMDHENMFWYRQDPGLGLRLIYFSYDVKMKEKGDIPEGYSVSREKKERFSLILESASTNQTSMYLCAVERGAQQSYEQYFGPGTRLTVT.

The genes are TRBV5-4 and TRBJ2-2; D may correspond to TRBD1 or TRBD2 (7 bases each). The CDR3 is made up of 14 amino acids. V shed 5 bases and J shed 4 bases, with 12 bases lying between them. CDR1 is SGHNT and CDR2 is YYREEE in the germline V gene (reference sequence). CDR3 residues: CASRAGGGTGELFF. The CDR3 coding sequence is TGTGCCAGCAGAGCAGGGGGGGGCACCGGGGAGCTGTTTTTT.

The chain links TRBV6-6 to TRBJ2-1; maybe TRBD1 (6 bases). CDR1 is MNHNY, CDR2 SVGAGI, per germline (reference sequence). The CDR3 sequence is 13 residues long. Trimming cost V 4 bases and J 8 bases, with 12 bases left between them. The CDR3: CASSLGTSDEQFF. CDR3 sequence (DNA): TGTGCCAGCAGTTTAGGGACATCGGATGAGCAGTTCTTC.

V and J are TRBV5-6 and TRBJ1-4; 8 nucleotides match TRBD1. Germline CDR1 and CDR2: SGHDT and YYEEEE. The ends lost 5 bases at V and 7 bases at J; junction bases unmatched: 7. This CDR3 is 14 amino acids long. The CDR3 sequence: CASRPTGDREKLFF. CDR3 DNA: TGTGCCAGCAGACCGACAGGGGACCGTGAAAAACTGTTTTTT.

This clone has only a few counts. This rearrangement joins TRBV28 to TRBJ2-2; 10 bases are shared with TRBD1. This CDR3 region has 14 residues. Per the germline V gene, CDR1 is MDHEN and CDR2 is SYDVKM. Trimming at V came to 8 bases and at J to 5 bases, leaving 5 bases not matched to a gene. The CDR3 is CASGQGDLTGELFF. Written as DNA, the CDR3 is TGTGCCAGCGGACAGGGGGATTTAACCGGGGAGCTGTTTTTT.